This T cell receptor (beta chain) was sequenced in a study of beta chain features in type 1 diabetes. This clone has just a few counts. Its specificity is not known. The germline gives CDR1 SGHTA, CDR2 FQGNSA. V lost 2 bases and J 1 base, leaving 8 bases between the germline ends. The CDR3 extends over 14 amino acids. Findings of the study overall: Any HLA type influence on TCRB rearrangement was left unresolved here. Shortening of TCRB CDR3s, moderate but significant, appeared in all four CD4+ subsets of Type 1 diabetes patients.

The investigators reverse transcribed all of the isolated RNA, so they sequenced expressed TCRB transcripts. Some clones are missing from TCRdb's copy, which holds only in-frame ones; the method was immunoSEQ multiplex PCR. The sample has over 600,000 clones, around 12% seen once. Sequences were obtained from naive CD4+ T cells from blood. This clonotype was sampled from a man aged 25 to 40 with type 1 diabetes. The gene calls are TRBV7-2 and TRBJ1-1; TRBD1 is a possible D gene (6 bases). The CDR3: CASSLTGSNTEAFF. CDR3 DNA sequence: TGTGCCAGCAGCTTAACAGGGTCGAACACTGAAGCTTTCTTT.